What follows are 4 T cell receptor beta chains derived from one specimen sequenced in a study of blood T cells in healthy people across ages. Primers used in a second PCR of about 7 to 12 cycles were a sample-barcoded 5' primer and a J-beta primer mix. TCRdb re-analysed the 5' RACE reads in MiXCR, keeping a single row per CDR3 protein. The data show 540,000 or so distinct CDR3 sequences, nearly 25% seen once. These sequences were also reported in another study, on T cells of mothers and their children.

Sequences were obtained from blood. Source of these receptors: a boy between 10 and 17 years old in good health.

The table lists this clonotype with a few counts. This chain uses TRBV7-2 with TRBJ1-4; D is perhaps TRBD1 (6 bases). CDR1 SGHTA and CDR2 FQGNSA come from the germline V gene. The V end was cut by 1 base, the J end by 7 bases, with 13 bases between. CDR3 length: 15 residues. The CDR3 protein is CASSLGGTNFEKLFF. The CDR3 DNA is TGTGCCAGCAGCTTAGGGGGGACAAACTTTGAAAAACTGTTTTTT.

V and J are TRBV13 and TRBJ1-2, with TRBD1 identical over 7 bases. This CDR3 is 16 amino acids long. Trimming cost V 0 bases and J 2 bases; bases outside gene matches: 6. Germline loops: CDR1 PRHDT, CDR2 FYEKMQ (reference sequence). In nucleotides, the CDR3 is TGTGCCAGCAGCTTAGGCCGACAGGGAGCGAACTATGGCTACACCTTC. Protein sequence: CASSLGRQGANYGYTF.

The table lists this clonotype with a few counts. The rearrangement joins TRBV5-4 to TRBJ2-2, with D tentatively TRBD2 (6 bases). The V end was cut by 7 bases, the J end by 4 bases, with 20 bases between. From germline, CDR1 is SGHNT and CDR2 YYREEE (reference sequence). The CDR3 consists of 16 residues. The CDR3 DNA sequence: TGTGCCAGCCGTGGTCCTAGTGCGCGGGGCACCGGGGAGCTGTTTTTT. It is translated as CASRGPSARGTGELFF.

The table lists this clonotype with many counts. The gene calls are TRBV28 and TRBJ2-7; 9 bases map to TRBD2. V lost 7 bases and J lost 2; bases outside the gene matches: 3. The V gene's germline CDR1 is MDHEN and CDR2 SYDVKM. The CDR3 consists of 13 residues. The CDR3 here is CASTGLAPYEQYF. CDR3 sequence (DNA): TGTGCCAGCACGGGACTAGCCCCCTACGAGCAGTACTTC.